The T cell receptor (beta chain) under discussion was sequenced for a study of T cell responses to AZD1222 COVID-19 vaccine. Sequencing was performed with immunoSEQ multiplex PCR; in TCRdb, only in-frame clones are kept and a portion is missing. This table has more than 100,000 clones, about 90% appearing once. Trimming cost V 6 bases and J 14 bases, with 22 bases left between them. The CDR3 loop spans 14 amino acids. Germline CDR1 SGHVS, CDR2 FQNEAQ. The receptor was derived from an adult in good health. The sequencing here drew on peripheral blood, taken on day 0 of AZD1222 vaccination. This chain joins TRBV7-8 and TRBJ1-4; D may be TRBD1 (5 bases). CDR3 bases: TGTGCCAGCAGATCACCCTCGCTGGGGGAGAGGCTGTTTTTT. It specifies CASRSPSLGERLFF.